The 24 T cell receptor beta chains given below trace back to one sample, sequenced in a study of cytomegalovirus exposure and HLA in healthy donors. PCR primers comprised 60 Vbeta and 13 Jbeta primers. Sequencing was performed with immunoSEQ multiplex PCR; in TCRdb, only in-frame clones are kept and a portion is missing. The data contain 250,000 to 300,000 clones, over 90% of them singletons. Material for sequencing was PBMCs. These receptors were obtained from a girl aged 2 to 10 in good health and CMV-seronegative.

The chain couples TRBV7-6 to TRBJ2-5; 12 bases fit TRBD2. Germline CDR1 and CDR2: SGHVS and FNYEAQ. The CDR3 covers 15 residues. Trimming cost V 1 base and J 9 bases; bases outside gene matches: 6. CDR3 residues: CASSLGGTSGRAQYF. Written as DNA, the CDR3 is TGTGCCAGCAGCTTAGGTGGGACTAGCGGGCGGGCCCAGTACTTC.

The V and J genes are TRBV11-2 and TRBJ2-7; TRBD2 matches at 9 bases. This CDR3 contains 16 residues. Germline V gene sequence: CDR1 SGHAT, CDR2 FQNNGV. J lost 4 bases, V lost 3 bases, and 10 bases had no gene match. In nucleotides, the CDR3 is TGTGCCAGCAGCTTCCCGACCGGGACTAGCCTTTACGAGCAGTACTTC. Translation: CASSFPTGTSLYEQYF.

V gene TRBV7-8 combines with J gene TRBJ2-7, with TRBD1 identical over 9 bases. The CDR3 is made up of 16 amino acids. Germline assignment: CDR1 SGHVS and CDR2 FQNEAQ. J was trimmed by 5 bases and V by 5 bases; bases with no gene match: 13. The chain's CDR3 is CASSATPGQGSHEQYF. The CDR3 nucleotides read TGTGCCAGCAGCGCGACCCCGGGACAGGGAAGCCACGAGCAGTACTTC. Looking up the rest from reference TRBV7-8 and TRBJ2-7 gives the full variable domain: GAGVSQSPRYKVAKRGQDVALRCDPISGHVSLFWYQQALGQGPEFLTYFQNEAQLDKSGLPSDRFFAERPEGSVSTLKIQRTQQEDSAVYLCASSATPGQGSHEQYFGPGTRLTVT.

A note on this clone: The junction differs from germline at one of its ends, possibly a read error. The rearrangement uses TRBV25-1 and TRBJ2-7, with TRBD1 matching over 8 bases. Germline V gene sequence: CDR1 MGHDK, CDR2 SYGVNS. This CDR3 region has 12 residues. The CDR3, as DNA: TGTGCCAGCCGTGACAGGGGCTACGAGCAGTACTTC. Its translation is CASRDRGYEQYF.

The chain joins TRBV28 to TRBJ1-3; 7 bases agree with TRBD1. V trimming: 6 bases; J trimming: 2 bases; junction bases outside the gene matches: 1. This CDR3 is built from 13 residues. In germline, CDR1 is MDHEN, CDR2 SYDVKM. The CDR3 coding sequence is TGTGCCAGCAGAGGGGGCACTGGAAACACCATATATTTT. It encodes CASRGGTGNTIYF.

The chain links TRBV11-2 to TRBJ2-5, with D unresolved. Germline V lookup: CDR1 SGHAT, CDR2 FQNNGV. V was shortened by 4 bases and J by 5 bases, with 11 bases between the two germline ends. The CDR3 consists of 13 residues. The CDR3: CASSYSERETQYF. The CDR3 DNA reads as TGTGCCAGCAGCTACTCGGAGAGGGAGACCCAGTACTTC.

Worth noting for this clone: In the same sample, other DNA sequences code for this CDR3. The rearrangement links TRBV6-4 to TRBJ1-1, with D perhaps matching TRBD1 (6 bases). This CDR3 comprises 18 residues. CDR1 and CDR2 from the germline V gene are MRHNA and SNTAGT. V lost 3 bases, J lost 0 bases, and 20 bases lay in between. CDR3 DNA: TGTGCCAGCAGTGAGAGTGGGGAACAGGGCCCTCTGAACACTGAAGCTTTCTTT. Translating it yields CASSESGEQGPLNTEAFF.

The rearrangement joins TRBV11-2 to TRBJ2-1; 9 nucleotides align to TRBD2. Germline lookup yields CDR1 SGHAT and CDR2 FQNNGV. The CDR3 has 15 residues. Unmatched junction bases numbered 3, after V lost 1 base and J lost 5 bases. CDR3: CASSLAGLADNEQFF. The CDR3 region has the DNA TGTGCCAGCAGCTTAGCGGGACTAGCTGACAATGAGCAGTTCTTC.

J is TRBJ2-2 and V is TRBV10-3; weak D call: TRBD1 (6 bases). Germline values: CDR1 ENHRY, CDR2 SYGVKD. This CDR3 spans 13 amino acids. The V end lost 7 bases, the J end lost 8 bases, and 14 bases lay between the germline ends. This CDR3 is CAITTGAEGELFF. CDR3 nucleotide sequence: TGTGCCATCACGACAGGCGCCGAAGGGGAGCTGTTTTTT.

The rearrangement uses TRBV28 and TRBJ2-2; D is perhaps TRBD1 (7 bases). This CDR3 spans 18 amino acids. Trimming took 2 bases from V and 2 from J, leaving 18 bases between them. From germline, CDR1 is MDHEN and CDR2 SYDVKM. CDR3 in amino acids: CASSLNGGGQINTGELFF. CDR3 nucleotides: TGTGCCAGCAGTTTAAATGGAGGGGGCCAAATTAACACCGGGGAGCTGTTTTTT.

The chain links TRBV5-1 to TRBJ2-1; the match to TRBD2 covers 8 bases. Germline V gene data show CDR1 as SGHRS and CDR2 as YFSETQ. CDR3 size: 17 residues. V was clipped by 0 bases and J by 4 bases; unmatched bases: 9. The CDR3 nucleotides read TGCGCCAGCAGCTTGGGCCCTACTAGCGGAGTATACAATGAGCAGTTCTTC. Amino acids: CASSLGPTSGVYNEQFF.

This clone has just a few counts. The genes are TRBV5-6 and TRBJ2-7, with D possibly being TRBD2 (6 bases). The CDR3 has 16 residues. Germline CDR1 SGHDT, CDR2 YYEEEE. The V and J ends lost 2 bases and 3 bases respectively, with 18 bases between them. CDR3 nucleotide sequence: TGTGCCAGCAGCTTCGACCCAGCGGGCGATATCTACGAGCAGTACTTC. It is translated as CASSFDPAGDIYEQYF.

This clone was counted a single time. This chain uses TRBV27 with TRBJ1-1, with TRBD1 matching over 7 bases. CDR3 size: 14 residues. Germline V gene data show CDR1 as MNHEY and CDR2 as SMNVEV (reference sequence). V trimming: 4 bases; J trimming: 0 bases; junction bases outside the gene matches: 2. CDR3 bases: TGTGCCAGCAGTTGGGGACAGTTGAACACTGAAGCTTTCTTT. It is translated as CASSWGQLNTEAFF.

The chain has TRBV10-3 and TRBJ1-1; D not resolved. Deletions cut 0 bases from V and 5 bases from J, with 19 bases between. From germline, CDR1 is ENHRY and CDR2 SYGVKD. This CDR3 is built from 17 residues. Written as DNA, the CDR3 is TGTGCCATCAGTGAGTCGGGAGGGCCCAAAGTAAGTACTGAAGCTTTCTTT. This codes for CAISESGGPKVSTEAFF.

This clone was found a few times. This rearrangement joins TRBV6-5 to TRBJ1-5; D is perhaps TRBD1 (6 bases). V lost 6 bases, J lost 0 bases, and 12 bases lay in between. Germline V gene sequence: CDR1 MNHEY, CDR2 SVGAGI. The CDR3 runs to 15 residues. The CDR3 DNA reads TGTGCCAGCAGGCCACAGGGAGATAGCAATCAGCCCCAGCATTTT. Its translation is CASRPQGDSNQPQHF.

CDR3 DNA: TGTGCCAGCAGAAAGACAGGGGAGGATGAGCAGTTCTTC. This sequence encodes CASRKTGEDEQFF. The chain joins TRBV6-1 to TRBJ2-1, with 8 bases aligning to TRBD1. There are 13 residues in the CDR3. The germline V gene has CDR1 MNHNS and CDR2 SASEGT. The V and J ends lost 6 bases and 8 bases, in that order; junction bases with no gene match: 6.

This sequence joins TRBV5-1 and TRBJ2-3, with 11 bases that match TRBD2. The CDR3 is 18 residues long. With 4 bases clipped from V and 5 bases from J, the junction kept 15 bases outside the gene matches. The germline gives CDR1 SGHRS, CDR2 YFSETQ. CDR3 loop: CASSPGLMTSGVGDTQYF. The CDR3 DNA reads as TGCGCCAGCAGCCCGGGCCTGATGACTAGCGGGGTTGGAGATACGCAGTATTTT.

Written as DNA, the CDR3 is TGCGCCAGCAGCCTCAGGGACAGGGGAAATCAGCCCCAGCATTTT. As protein: CASSLRDRGNQPQHF. The V call is TRBV4-1, the J call TRBJ1-5, with 10 positions matching TRBD1. The V segment lost 4 bases and the J segment 4 bases; nucleotides outside the gene matches: 4. The germline CDR1 and CDR2 sequences are MGHRA and YSYEKL. This CDR3 spans 15 amino acids.

This chain connects TRBV5-1 to TRBJ2-7; 15 bases line up with TRBD2. CDR1 SGHRS and CDR2 YFSETQ come from the germline V gene. V lost 0 bases and J lost 0; bases outside the gene matches: 10. This CDR3 comprises 20 residues. The CDR3 DNA sequence: TGCGCCAGCAGCTTGGGGCTAACCGGGACTAGCGGGAGGCCCTCCTACGAGCAGTACTTC. This gives the protein CASSLGLTGTSGRPSYEQYF.

This clone was seen only once. V gene TRBV5-4 combines with J gene TRBJ1-1; D uncertain. Trimming stripped 4 bases from V and 7 bases from J, with 14 bases between. CDR3 length equals 13 residues. Germline V CDR1 and CDR2: SGHNT, YYREEE (reference sequence). This CDR3 reads CASSGSRRDEAFF. CDR3 sequence (DNA): TGTGCCAGCAGCGGGTCCCGACGGGATGAAGCTTTCTTT.

The gene calls are TRBV7-9 and TRBJ2-2; D is unclear. The CDR3 length is 13 residues. Germline V gives CDR1 SEHNR, CDR2 FQNEAQ (reference sequence). V gave up 7 bases and J gave up 3 bases, with 9 bases separating them. This chain's CDR3 is CASNQRDTGELFF. The CDR3 region has the DNA TGTGCCAGCAACCAACGGGACACCGGGGAGCTGTTTTTT.

The CDR3 coding sequence is TGTGCCAGCATTGCCAGGGGTGGAACTAATGAAAAACTGTTTTTT. Translating it yields CASIARGGTNEKLFF. The rearrangement joins TRBV28 to TRBJ1-4; weak D call: TRBD1 (6 bases). The CDR3 covers 15 residues. The V gene's germline CDR1 is MDHEN and CDR2 SYDVKM. With 7 bases removed from V and 1 base from J, the gap between germline ends came to 13 bases.

The chain employs TRBV2 and TRBJ2-7; 7 bases fit TRBD1. Germline V gene sequence: CDR1 SNHLY, CDR2 FYNNEI. CDR3 length equals 11 residues. The V and J ends lost 8 bases and 6 bases, in that order; junction bases with no gene match: 4. CDR3 nucleotide sequence: TGTGCCAGCCGAGCAGGGGGCGAGCAGTACTTC. Translated: CASRAGGEQYF.

This chain connects TRBV10-3 to TRBJ2-1, with 8 nucleotides matching TRBD2. CDR3 length equals 16 residues. CDR1 and CDR2 (germline): ENHRY, SYGVKD. Germline trimming cut 3 bases from V and 3 bases from J; bases unmatched to any gene: 7. CDR3 protein: CAISDLSGTLYNEQFF. DNA for the CDR3: TGTGCCATCAGTGACCTTAGCGGGACCCTCTACAATGAGCAGTTCTTC.